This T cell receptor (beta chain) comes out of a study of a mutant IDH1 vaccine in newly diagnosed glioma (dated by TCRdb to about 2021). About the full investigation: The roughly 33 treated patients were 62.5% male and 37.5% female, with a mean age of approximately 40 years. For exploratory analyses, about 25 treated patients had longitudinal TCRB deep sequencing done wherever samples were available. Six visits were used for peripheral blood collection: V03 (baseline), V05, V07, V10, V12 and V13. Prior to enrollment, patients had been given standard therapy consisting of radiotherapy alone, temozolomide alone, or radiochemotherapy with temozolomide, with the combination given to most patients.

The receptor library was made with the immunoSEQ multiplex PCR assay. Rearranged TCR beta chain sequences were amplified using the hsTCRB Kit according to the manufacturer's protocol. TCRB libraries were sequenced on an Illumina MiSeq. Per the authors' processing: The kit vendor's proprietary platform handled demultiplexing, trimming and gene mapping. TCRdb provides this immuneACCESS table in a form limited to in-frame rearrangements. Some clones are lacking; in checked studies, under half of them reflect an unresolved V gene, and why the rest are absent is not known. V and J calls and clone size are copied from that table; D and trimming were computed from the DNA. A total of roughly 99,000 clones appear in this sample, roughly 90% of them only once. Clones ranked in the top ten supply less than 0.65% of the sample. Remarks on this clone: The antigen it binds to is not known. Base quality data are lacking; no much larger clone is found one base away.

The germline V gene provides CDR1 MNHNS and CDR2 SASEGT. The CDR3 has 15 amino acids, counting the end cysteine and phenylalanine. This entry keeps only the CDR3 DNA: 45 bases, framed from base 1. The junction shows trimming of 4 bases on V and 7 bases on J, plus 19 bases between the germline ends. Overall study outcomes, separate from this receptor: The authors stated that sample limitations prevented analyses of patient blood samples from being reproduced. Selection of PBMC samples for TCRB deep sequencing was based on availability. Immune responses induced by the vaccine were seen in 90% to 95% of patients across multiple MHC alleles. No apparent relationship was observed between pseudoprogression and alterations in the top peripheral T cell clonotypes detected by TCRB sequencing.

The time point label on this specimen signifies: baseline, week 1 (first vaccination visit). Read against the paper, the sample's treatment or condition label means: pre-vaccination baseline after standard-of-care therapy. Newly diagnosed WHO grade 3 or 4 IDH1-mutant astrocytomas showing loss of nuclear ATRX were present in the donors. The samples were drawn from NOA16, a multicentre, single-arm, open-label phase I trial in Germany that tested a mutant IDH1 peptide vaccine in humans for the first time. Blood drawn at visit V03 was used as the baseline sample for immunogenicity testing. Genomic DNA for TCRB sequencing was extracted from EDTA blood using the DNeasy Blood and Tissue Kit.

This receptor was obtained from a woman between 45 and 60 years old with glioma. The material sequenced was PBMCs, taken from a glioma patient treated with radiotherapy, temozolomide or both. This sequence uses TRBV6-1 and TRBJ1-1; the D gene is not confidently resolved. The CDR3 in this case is CASSVGRGAPNEAFF. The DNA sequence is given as TGTGCCAGCAGTGTCGGGAGAGGAGCTCCCAATGAAGCTTTCTTT.